Sequencing of this TCR beta chain was carried out in a study of T cells in Graves' hyperthyroidism and ophthalmopathy (dated by TCRdb to the late 2010s). As for the study more broadly: Peripheral blood samples were taken at initial diagnosis, before any treatment was given. The paper describes TCR Vbeta CDR3 sequencing of 135 peripheral blood samples, made up of roughly 45 ophthalmopathy patients, around 78 hyperthyroidism patients and some 17 progressor patients. TCR V-J signatures able to tell the groups apart were searched for in a discovery cohort of 100 or so patients, of whom approximately 40 had Graves' ophthalmopathy and around 58 had stable Graves' hyperthyroidism. After blood sampling, hyperthyroidism patients were treated with methimazole at a starting dose of 30 mg daily, and ophthalmopathy patients were treated with high-dose intravenous methylprednisolone. In more than 5 Graves' hyperthyroidism patients, the study also compared T-cell repertoires from thyroid tissue with T-cell repertoires from blood. Prospective prediction of ophthalmopathy was tested in an independent validation cohort consisting of 18 hyperthyroidism patients and 15 or so patients who later progressed to ophthalmopathy. The 75 to 100 discovery patients were randomly split 7:3 into training and test sets. The study at large found these results: Blood samples also contained most of the expanded thyroid clonotypes (frequency above 0.001), which suggests that blood repertoires may reflect thyroid immune responses. In cross-validation, a model built on a 13 V-J signature told ophthalmopathy apart from stable hyperthyroidism with just under 90% sensitivity and about 81% specificity, and in testing the same model reached 80%/75%. Sample size was not statistically predetermined, and blinding of investigators to group allocation was not performed. During validation, the model predicted progression to ophthalmopathy a median of about 6.3 months ahead of onset, with around 71% sensitivity and 72% to 85% specificity.

The table lists this clonotype with many counts. Its antigen target is currently unknown. Nothing much larger sits one base from this clone, and base qualities are not available. Amplification of TCR beta CDR3 regions was carried out from RNA transcripts. For the first round of RT-PCR on the TCR CDR3, the HTBI primer set was used together with the Qiagen OneStep RT-PCR kit. The libraries were constructed in a second round of multiplex PCR and then size-selected and purified. Sequencing of the libraries was done on an Illumina HiSeq2000 using paired-end 100 bp reads. The paper's processing steps were these. SOAPnuke was used to process the raw data, with reads discarded if the reads contained adapters or uncalled bases, had a mean Phred below 15, or lacked an exact constant-primer or identifier match. COPE v1.2.5 was used to merge the high-quality paired reads, and each unique nucleotide sequence was defined as a clonotype. MiTCR v1.1 was used to align the clonotypes against IMGT TRBV, TRBD and TRBJ reference segments. Analysis was restricted to V-J combinations with a frequency above 0.0001, which covered about 99% of repertoires. The TCS score was defined as F50 (clonal expansion) divided by E x V (chaos), with BLOSUM62-based TCRdist calculated between CDR3 peptides within each V-J. Welch's t-statistics and random forest reduced just over 500 V-J features to roughly 13, which were used in a naive Bayes classifier (R e1071). The similarity between thyroid and blood repertoires was quantified using the Morisita-Horn index. The public reads were reanalyzed by TCRdb: fastp trimming at Q25, MiXCR alignment, in-frame beta chains only. When rows share a CDR3 protein, they turn into one entry using the most common DNA and genes. TCRdb assigned the V and J calls; the authors' analysis was not used. This sample lists 700,000 to 950,000 distinct CDR3 sequences; over 35% were detected once. The top ten clones comprise roughly 31% of the sample.

Stable Graves' hyperthyroidism was defined as no progression to ophthalmopathy during 18 months of follow-up. Hyperthyroidism patients were aged 18 to 65 years and newly diagnosed, with disease duration of less than 2 months. Exclusion was applied to patients with uncontrolled infections, other autoimmune diseases, pregnancy or lactation. Diagnoses were based on clinical symptoms, serum thyroxine and TRAb, thyroid ultrasound and orbital computed tomography. PBMCs were separated from 7.5 to 10 ml of fresh peripheral blood using Ficoll-Paque density gradient centrifugation. Total RNA was extracted with Trizol reagent, and quality was checked on an Agilent 2100 Bioanalyzer. This TCR came from a woman aged 40 to 50 with Graves' hyperthyroidism. The sample comprised blood.

CDR3 region: CASSPRGTGAYEQYF. The sequenced DNA: TGTGCCAGCAGCCCTAGAGGGACAGGGGCCTACGAGCAGTACTTC. The chain is encoded by TRBV2 joined to TRBJ2-7, with 10 central nucleotides matching TRBD1. The CDR3, cysteine through phenylalanine, is 15 amino acids long. Only the CDR3 DNA is retained, 45 bases long and in frame from the first base. Taken from the germline V gene, the CDR1 and CDR2 loops are SNHLY and FYNNEI. Ends trimmed: V by 6 bases, J by 2 bases; bases unmatched to a gene: 7. This CDR3, with the reference TRBV2 and TRBJ2-7 proteins standing in past its ends, gives the full variable domain EPEVTQTPSHQVTQMGQEVILRCVPISNHLYFYWYRQILGQKVEFLVSFYNNEISEKSEIFDDQFSVERPDGSNFTLKIRSTKLEDSAMYFCASSPRGTGAYEQYFGPGTRLTVT.